This TCR beta chain was sequenced in a study of cytomegalovirus exposure and HLA in healthy donors. 13 Jbeta primers and 60 Vbeta primers were used for the PCR. The repertoire was sequenced with immunoSEQ multiplex PCR; TCRdb's copy has only in-frame clones and lacks some. This sample has about 200,000 clones, with 79% found just once. This TCR was sampled from a woman aged 25-40 years in good health and CMV-seropositive. Sequenced: PBMCs.

The CDR3 reads CASQRGGYNEQFF. The CDR3 nucleotides read TGTGCCAGCCAACGGGGGGGCTACAATGAGCAGTTCTTC. The chain combines TRBV9 with TRBJ2-1; 8 positions agree with TRBD2. V lost 7 bases, J lost 3 bases, and 3 bases stayed unmatched. The CDR3 is 13 residues long. CDR1 and CDR2 (germline): SGDLS, YYNGEE. Looking up the rest from reference TRBV9 and TRBJ2-1 gives the full variable domain: DSGVTQTPKHLITATGQRVTLRCSPRSGDLSVYWYQQSLDQGLQFLIQYYNGEERAKGNILERFSAQQFPDLHSELNLSSLELGDSALYFCASQRGGYNEQFFGPGTRLTVL.